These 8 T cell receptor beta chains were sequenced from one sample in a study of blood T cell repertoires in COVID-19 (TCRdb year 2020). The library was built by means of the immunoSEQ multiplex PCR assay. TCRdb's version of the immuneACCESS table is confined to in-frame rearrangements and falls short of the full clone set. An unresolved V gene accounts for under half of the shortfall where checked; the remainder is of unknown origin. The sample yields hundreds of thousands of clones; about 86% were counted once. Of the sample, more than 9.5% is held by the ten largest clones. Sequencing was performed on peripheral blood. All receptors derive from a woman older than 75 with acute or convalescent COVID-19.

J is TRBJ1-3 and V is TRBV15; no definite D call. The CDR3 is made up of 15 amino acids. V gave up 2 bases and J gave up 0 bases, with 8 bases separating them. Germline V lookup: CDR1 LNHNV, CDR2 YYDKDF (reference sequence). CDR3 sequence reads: CATSRSIGSGNTIYF. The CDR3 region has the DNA TGTGCCACCAGCAGATCCATCGGCTCTGGAAACACCATATATTTT.

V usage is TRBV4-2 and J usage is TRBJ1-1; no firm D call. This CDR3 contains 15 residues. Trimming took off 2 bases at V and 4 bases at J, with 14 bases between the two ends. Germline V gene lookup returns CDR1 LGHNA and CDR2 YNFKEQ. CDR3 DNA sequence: TGTGCCAGCAGCCAACGGGTGACTCCGTCCACTGAAGCTTTCTTT. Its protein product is CASSQRVTPSTEAFF.

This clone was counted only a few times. For the CDR3, the DNA is TGCGCCAGCAGCCAAGATCGGGCTGACAGGGCTCACGAAAAACTGTTTTTT. It encodes CASSQDRADRAHEKLFF. The V call is TRBV4-1, the J call TRBJ1-4; 7 bases align to TRBD1. Trimming took 0 bases from V and 8 from J; bases not matched to a gene: 12. The CDR3 runs to 17 residues. CDR1 is MGHRA, CDR2 YSYEKL, per germline.

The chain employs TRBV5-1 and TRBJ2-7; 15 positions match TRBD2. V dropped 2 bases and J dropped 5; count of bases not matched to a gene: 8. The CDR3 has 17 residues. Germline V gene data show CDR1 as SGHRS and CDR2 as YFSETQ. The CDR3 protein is CASSFGLAGGKAHEQYF. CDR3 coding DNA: TGCGCCAGCAGCTTCGGACTAGCGGGGGGGAAGGCCCACGAGCAGTACTTC.

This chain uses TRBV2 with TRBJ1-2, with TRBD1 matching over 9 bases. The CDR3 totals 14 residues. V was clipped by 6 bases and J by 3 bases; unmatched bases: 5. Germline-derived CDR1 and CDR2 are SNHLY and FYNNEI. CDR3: CASRITGGDYGYTF. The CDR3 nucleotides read TGTGCCAGCAGGATTACAGGGGGCGACTATGGCTACACCTTC.

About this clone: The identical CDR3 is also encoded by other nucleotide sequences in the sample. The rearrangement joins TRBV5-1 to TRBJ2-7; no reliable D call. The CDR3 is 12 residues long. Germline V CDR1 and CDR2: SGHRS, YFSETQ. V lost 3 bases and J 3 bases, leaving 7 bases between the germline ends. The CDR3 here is CASSSNSYEQYF. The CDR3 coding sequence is TGCGCCAGCAGCTCGAACAGCTACGAGCAGTACTTC.

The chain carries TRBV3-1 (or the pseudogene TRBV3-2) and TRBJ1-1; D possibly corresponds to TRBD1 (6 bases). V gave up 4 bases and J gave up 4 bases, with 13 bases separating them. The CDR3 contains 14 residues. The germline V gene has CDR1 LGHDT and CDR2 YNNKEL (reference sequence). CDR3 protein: CASSPTQQGTEAFF. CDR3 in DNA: TGTGCCAGCAGCCCGACTCAACAGGGCACTGAAGCTTTCTTT.

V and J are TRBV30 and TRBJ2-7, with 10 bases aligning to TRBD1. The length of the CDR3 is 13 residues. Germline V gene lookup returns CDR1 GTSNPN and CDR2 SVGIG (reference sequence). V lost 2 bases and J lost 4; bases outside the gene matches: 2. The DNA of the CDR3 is TGTGCCTGGAGTAGGGACAGGGGTTACGAGCAGTACTTC. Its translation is CAWSRDRGYEQYF.